This T cell receptor (beta chain) originates from a study of shared clonotypes between healthy human individuals. V lost 1 base, J lost 2 bases, and 8 bases lay in between. CDR3 length: 14 residues. Germline values: CDR1 MGHDK, CDR2 SYGVNS. The table came from immunoSEQ multiplex PCR; TCRdb's copy has only in-frame clones and leaves some out. Altogether roughly 2.2 million clones are present, more than 85% being singletons, with the ten largest covering 0.39%. CD45RA-negative memory and CD45RA+ naive subsets were split from the CD4+ cells. With respect to this clone: This specimen includes other DNA sequences encoding the same CDR3.

The sequenced sample was naive CD4+ T cells from PBMCs. Regarding subset: CD45RA+ positively selected. The J gene is TRBJ1-1, the V gene TRBV25-1; unclear D gene. The TCR was taken from a man aged 18 to 35 in good health. Some clones in this sample may be carry-over from other donors' samples. CDR3 coding DNA: TGTGCCAGCAGTGAATTGGGAGGAAACACTGAAGCTTTCTTT. Amino acid sequence: CASSELGGNTEAFF. Based on the CDR3 plus reference TRBV25-1 and TRBJ1-1, the full variable domain is EADIYQTPRYLVIGTGKKITLECSQTMGHDKMYWYQQDPGMELHLIHYSYGVNSTEKGDLSSESTVSRIRTEHFPLTLESARPSHTSQYLCASSELGGNTEAFFGQGTRLTVV.